The source of this TCR beta chain is a study of cytomegalovirus exposure and HLA in healthy donors. PCR involved 60 Vbeta and 13 Jbeta primers. Sequencing was performed with immunoSEQ multiplex PCR; in TCRdb, only in-frame clones are kept and a portion is missing. The data contain over 110,000 clones, 60% to 80% of them singletons. This CDR3 region has 13 residues. Germline V gene sequence: CDR1 MNHNS, CDR2 SASEGT. Losses at the gene ends were 4 bases for V and 8 bases for J; bases not matched to a gene: 8. This sequence originates from a man aged 18-30 years in good health and CMV-seronegative. Input material: PBMCs. The V call is TRBV6-1, the J call TRBJ2-7; TRBD1 matches 7 bases. The chain's CDR3 is CASSVDRVLQQYF. CDR3 nucleotides: TGTGCCAGCAGTGTTGACAGGGTTTTGCAGCAGTACTTC.